The sequence of this T cell receptor beta chain was determined in a study of cytomegalovirus exposure and HLA in healthy donors. A few counts support this clone. What it binds is unknown. The PCR employed 60 Vbeta primers together with 13 Jbeta primers. The repertoire was sequenced with immunoSEQ multiplex PCR; TCRdb's copy has only in-frame clones and lacks some. The sample lists tens of thousands of clones, around 73% occurring once. Study outcomes and limitations: Some V segments could not be told apart, so they were left out, TRBV6-2 and TRBV6-3 among them. In a later analysis, TCR association rates varied by HLA locus: DRB1 most, HLA-C fewest. One variant, a missense change in DCLRE1C, was linked in a later analysis to TCR beta V- and J-gene trimming.

The CDR3 runs to 14 residues. CDR1 and CDR2 (germline): MGHRA, YSYEKL. V shed 6 bases, J shed 4 bases, and the junction held 7 bases outside the gene matches. This TCR was recovered from a woman aged 40-49 years in good health and CMV-seronegative. Sequenced sample: PBMCs. The chain has TRBV4-1 and TRBJ1-1, with 8 bases aligning to TRBD1. The CDR3, as DNA: TGCGCCAGCAGACAAAGAACAGGGGGCACTGAAGCTTTCTTT. Translated, it gives CASRQRTGGTEAFF.